The rows below give T cell receptor beta chains drawn from one sample of a study of cytomegalovirus exposure and HLA in healthy donors. Method: immunoSEQ multiplex PCR; TCRdb's copy keeps in-frame clones and lacks some. The sample shows over 200,000 clones, roughly 80% of them seen only once. The sequencing input was PBMCs. All receptors derive from a middle-aged man in good health and CMV-seropositive. Each CDR3 is given with its conserved first and last residue. The order of the fields is clone size, D gene, V gene, J gene, CDR3 protein, CDR3 DNA. D genes are given only for firm matches. Clone size appears in some rows only: once, few, many, or a class for an expanded clone.

abundance: NA; d_gene: NA; v_gene: TRBV27; j_gene: TRBJ2-1; CDR3aa: CASSLSGSYNEQFF; CDR3nt: TGTGCCAGCAGTTTATCCGGGTCCTACAATGAGCAGTTCTTC
abundance: NA; d_gene: NA; v_gene: TRBV7-9; j_gene: TRBJ1-3; CDR3aa: CASSLLEDSGNTIYF; CDR3nt: TGTGCCAGCAGCCTTTTAGAGGATTCCGGAAACACCATATATTTT
abundance: NA; d_gene: TRBD2; v_gene: TRBV5-1; j_gene: TRBJ2-5; CDR3aa: CASSRGPGGRQETQYF; CDR3nt: TGCGCCAGCAGCAGGGGACCGGGAGGGAGACAAGAGACCCAGTACTTC
abundance: NA; d_gene: TRBD2; v_gene: TRBV7-8; j_gene: TRBJ2-3; CDR3aa: CASSLGVAGVVTDTQYF; CDR3nt: TGTGCCAGCAGCTTAGGGGTAGCGGGAGTGGTAACAGATACGCAGTATTTT
abundance: once; d_gene: NA; v_gene: TRBV13; j_gene: TRBJ2-5; CDR3aa: CASSPPTGTRYQETQYF; CDR3nt: TGTGCCAGCAGCCCCCCCACAGGGACGAGGTATCAAGAGACCCAGTACTTC
abundance: few; d_gene: NA; v_gene: TRBV6-5; j_gene: TRBJ2-3; CDR3aa: CASSYLSTDTQYF; CDR3nt: TGTGCCAGCAGTTACTTATCCACAGATACGCAGTATTTT
abundance: NA; d_gene: NA; v_gene: TRBV30; j_gene: TRBJ2-1; CDR3aa: CAWNSRDEQFF; CDR3nt: TGTGCCTGGAATTCACGGGATGAGCAGTTCTTC
abundance: NA; d_gene: NA; v_gene: TRBV30; j_gene: TRBJ1-3; CDR3aa: CAWLGGVMSDTIYF; CDR3nt: TGTGCCTGGCTAGGAGGGGTTATGTCGGACACCATATATTTT
abundance: NA; d_gene: NA; v_gene: TRBV9; j_gene: TRBJ2-4; CDR3aa: CASSVGETIAKNIQYF; CDR3nt: TGTGCCAGCAGCGTTGGGGAGACGATAGCCAAAAACATTCAGTACTTC
abundance: NA; d_gene: NA; v_gene: TRBV2; j_gene: TRBJ1-4; CDR3aa: CASSELPATNEKLFF; CDR3nt: TGTGCCAGCAGTGAACTACCCGCAACTAATGAAAAACTGTTTTTT
abundance: once; d_gene: TRBD1; v_gene: TRBV7-9; j_gene: TRBJ2-2; CDR3aa: CASSLRQGAPNTGELFF; CDR3nt: TGTGCCAGCAGCCTGAGACAGGGGGCCCCGAACACCGGGGAGCTGTTTTTT
abundance: many; d_gene: TRBD2; v_gene: TRBV7-9; j_gene: TRBJ2-3; CDR3aa: CASSTTSGSWTDTQYF; CDR3nt: TGTGCCAGCAGCACCACTAGCGGGAGCTGGACAGATACGCAGTATTTT
abundance: NA; d_gene: NA; v_gene: TRBV5-8; j_gene: TRBJ2-1; CDR3aa: CASSLRGASAYNEQFF; CDR3nt: TGTGCCAGCAGCTTGAGGGGAGCTAGCGCTTACAATGAGCAGTTCTTC
abundance: NA; d_gene: TRBD1; v_gene: TRBV27; j_gene: TRBJ2-7; CDR3aa: CASSPGQGTYEQYF; CDR3nt: TGTGCCAGCAGTCCAGGACAGGGCACCTACGAGCAGTACTTC
abundance: NA; d_gene: NA; v_gene: TRBV15; j_gene: TRBJ2-2; CDR3aa: CATSRTLRDNTGELFF; CDR3nt: TGTGCCACCAGCAGAACACTCAGGGATAACACCGGGGAGCTGTTTTTT
abundance: NA; d_gene: NA; v_gene: TRBV27; j_gene: TRBJ2-1; CDR3aa: CASSLGPPGGNEQFF; CDR3nt: TGTGCCAGCAGTTTGGGACCCCCAGGAGGGAATGAGCAGTTCTTC
abundance: NA; d_gene: TRBD1; v_gene: TRBV19; j_gene: TRBJ2-7; CDR3aa: CASSQQGLDEQYF; CDR3nt: TGTGCCAGTAGTCAACAGGGGCTAGACGAGCAGTACTTC
abundance: few; d_gene: TRBD2; v_gene: TRBV12-5; j_gene: TRBJ2-7; CDR3aa: CASQRERYEQYF; CDR3nt: TGTGCTAGTCAGCGGGAGAGGTACGAGCAGTACTTC
abundance: NA; d_gene: TRBD1; v_gene: TRBV4-1; j_gene: TRBJ1-1; CDR3aa: CASSQADRVTEAFF; CDR3nt: TGCGCCAGCAGCCAAGCTGACAGGGTCACTGAAGCTTTCTTT
abundance: once; d_gene: TRBD1; v_gene: TRBV5-1; j_gene: TRBJ2-1; CDR3aa: CASSLEDRSTSYNEQFF; CDR3nt: TGCGCCAGCAGCTTGGAGGACAGGTCAACTTCCTACAATGAGCAGTTCTTC
abundance: NA; d_gene: NA; v_gene: TRBV5-5; j_gene: TRBJ1-1; CDR3aa: CASSLGGFNTEAFF; CDR3nt: TGTGCCAGCAGCTTAGGAGGGTTTAACACTGAAGCTTTCTTT
abundance: few; d_gene: NA; v_gene: TRBV30; j_gene: TRBJ1-2; CDR3aa: CASQDGNYGYTF; CDR3nt: TGTGCCTCCCAGGATGGTAACTATGGCTACACCTTC
abundance: NA; d_gene: NA; v_gene: TRBV9; j_gene: TRBJ2-7; CDR3aa: CASSVEASESYEQYF; CDR3nt: TGTGCCAGCAGCGTAGAGGCTAGCGAAAGCTACGAGCAGTACTTC
abundance: NA; d_gene: NA; v_gene: TRBV5-4; j_gene: TRBJ2-1; CDR3aa: CASSLEGLALDEQFF; CDR3nt: TGTGCCAGCAGCTTGGAGGGTCTAGCGTTAGATGAGCAGTTCTTC
abundance: NA; d_gene: NA; v_gene: TRBV10-1; j_gene: TRBJ2-1; CDR3aa: CASSDSPDTSNEQFF; CDR3nt: TGCGCCAGCAGTGATTCCCCGGACACGAGCAATGAGCAGTTCTTC
abundance: NA; d_gene: NA; v_gene: TRBV19; j_gene: TRBJ1-1; CDR3aa: CASGAGNTEAFF; CDR3nt: TGTGCCAGTGGGGCAGGGAACACTGAAGCTTTCTTT
abundance: NA; d_gene: TRBD1; v_gene: TRBV19; j_gene: TRBJ1-1; CDR3aa: CAVRQGANTEAFF; CDR3nt: TGTGCGGTCCGACAGGGGGCGAACACTGAAGCTTTCTTT
abundance: few; d_gene: TRBD2; v_gene: TRBV25-1; j_gene: TRBJ2-7; CDR3aa: CASSEGDYYEQYF; CDR3nt: TGTGCCAGCAGTGAAGGGGACTACTACGAGCAGTACTTC
abundance: few; d_gene: TRBD1; v_gene: TRBV27; j_gene: TRBJ2-1; CDR3aa: CASTLGGQAYNEQFF; CDR3nt: TGTGCCAGCACCCTAGGGGGACAGGCGTACAATGAGCAGTTCTTC